The source of this TCR beta chain is a study of technical replicates of blood from four donors. Trimming shortened V by 1 base and J by 4 bases, and 19 bases separated the two germline ends. Germline loops: CDR1 MDHEN, CDR2 SYDVKM. The CDR3 loop spans 17 amino acids. The protocol was immunoSEQ multiplex PCR, while the TCRdb copy is restricted to in-frame clones and leaves out a portion. The table has around 76,000 clones, less than 99% seen once. The sequenced sample was T cells isolated from PBMCs. The clonotype was recovered from a human donor in good health. The chain is built from TRBV28 and TRBJ1-1; possible D gene TRBD1, 5 bases. The CDR3 loop is CASSLLEFSGDFTEAFF. The CDR3 nucleotides are TGTGCCAGCAGTTTATTAGAGTTTTCGGGGGACTTCACTGAAGCTTTCTTT. The full variable domain, its missing parts supplied by reference TRBV28 and TRBJ1-1, is DVKVTQSSRYLVKRTGEKVFLECVQDMDHENMFWYRQDPGLGLRLIYFSYDVKMKEKGDIPEGYSVSREKKERFSLILESASTNQTSMYLCASSLLEFSGDFTEAFFGQGTRLTVV.